This note documents a single TCR beta chain sequence. Clones were read by immunoSEQ multiplex PCR, and TCRdb kept only the in-frame ones, dropping some. The sample gives more than 65,000 clones, roughly 82% of which show up once; under 25% is in the top ten. The data stem from a study of blood T cell repertoires in COVID-19. Study in general: PBMCs, B-cell-depleted T cells, or T cells provided the cDNA or gDNA that made up the material.

Looked up from germline, CDR1 is KGHSH and CDR2 is LQKENI. Trimming stripped 4 bases from V and 4 bases from J, with 14 bases between. The CDR3 contains 15 residues. The source material was peripheral blood. This chain uses TRBV18 with TRBJ1-3, with a possible D match to TRBD1 (5 bases). This receptor was identified in a woman aged 45-59 years with acute or convalescent COVID-19. CDR3 in amino acids: CASSRREGTGNTIYF. The DNA for the CDR3 is TGTGCCAGCTCACGACGGGAGGGGACGGGAAACACCATATATTTT.